Shown below are 20 T cell receptor beta chains from a single sample sequenced in a study of cytomegalovirus exposure and HLA in healthy donors. The primer mix had 60 Vbeta and 13 Jbeta primers. Data came from immunoSEQ multiplex PCR; TCRdb stores just in-frame clones and leaves some out. The profile shows 240,000 or so clones, approximately 80% of them singletons. The sequenced material came from PBMCs. The receptors shown here come from a woman between 55 and 75 years old in good health and CMV-seropositive.

The table lists this clone with a few counts. The CDR3 sequence: CASRVGTSAGNEQFF. CDR3 nucleotide sequence: TGTGCCAGCAGAGTTGGGACTAGCGCCGGGAATGAGCAGTTCTTC. The chain is built from TRBV2 and TRBJ2-1, with 10 bases lining up with TRBD2. V lost 6 bases, J lost 7 bases, and 9 bases stayed unmatched. Germline V CDR1 and CDR2: SNHLY, FYNNEI. The CDR3 is made up of 15 amino acids.

V gene TRBV6-1 combines with J gene TRBJ2-5; possible D gene TRBD2, 5 bases. Germline loops: CDR1 MNHNS, CDR2 SASEGT. The CDR3 covers 14 residues. V was clipped by 5 bases and J by 5 bases, with 15 bases between them. CDR3 nucleotide sequence: TGTGCCAGCAGTCCTCGAGGGATCTGGGAGACCCAGTACTTC. It encodes CASSPRGIWETQYF.

The rearrangement links TRBV19 to TRBJ2-2; 9 bases line up with TRBD2. CDR1 and CDR2 (germline): LNHDA, SQIVND (reference sequence). Losses at the gene ends were 4 bases for V and 5 bases for J; bases not matched to a gene: 2. The CDR3 is 14 amino acids. This CDR3 is CASSRAGGTGELFF. As DNA, the CDR3 is TGTGCCAGTAGTAGGGCGGGAGGGACCGGGGAGCTGTTTTTT. Combining the CDR3 with reference TRBV19 and TRBJ2-2 gives the whole variable domain DGGITQSPKYLFRKEGQNVTLSCEQNLNHDAMYWYRQDPGQGLRLIYYSQIVNDFQKGDIAEGYSVSREKKESFPLTVTSAQKNPTAFYLCASSRAGGTGELFFGEGSRLTVL.

This rearrangement joins TRBV30 to TRBJ1-4, with a weak D call TRBD1 (6 bases). Germline-derived CDR1 and CDR2 are GTSNPN and SVGIG (reference sequence). V lost 5 bases and J 8 bases, leaving 27 bases between the germline ends. The CDR3 runs to 17 residues. The CDR3 DNA sequence: TGTGCCTGGGCTTATAAACGAACGGGGGGCATTGGGGAAAAACTGTTTTTT. Amino acid sequence: CAWAYKRTGGIGEKLFF.

A single count supports this clone. The rearrangement joins TRBV7-9 to TRBJ1-2; a possible D gene is TRBD1 (5 bases). The CDR3 loop spans 11 amino acids. CDR1 and CDR2 (germline): SEHNR, FQNEAQ (reference sequence). V lost 5 bases to trimming and J lost 8 bases, with 9 bases between them. CDR3 protein: CASSRTSGYTF. The CDR3 DNA reads TGTGCCAGCAGCCGGACATCCGGCTACACCTTC.

This chain connects TRBV5-6 to TRBJ1-5, with D unclear. V was pared by 5 bases and J by 4 bases, with 16 bases between. The CDR3 runs 15 residues. Germline V gene lookup returns CDR1 SGHDT and CDR2 YYEEEE. The CDR3 DNA reads as TGTGCCAGCAGTCAGAAGGACTGGGCAAATCAGCCCCAGCATTTT. Residues: CASSQKDWANQPQHF.

The chain couples TRBV27 to TRBJ1-2; D may be TRBD1 (5 bases). Germline V gene sequence: CDR1 MNHEY, CDR2 SMNVEV (reference sequence). The CDR3 is 15 residues long. Trimming took off 3 bases at V and 0 bases at J, with 11 bases between the two ends. The CDR3 DNA reads TGTGCCAGCAGTTTCTGGCAGGGCGCTAACTATGGCTACACCTTC. Amino acids: CASSFWQGANYGYTF.

The chain has TRBV7-3 and TRBJ2-2, with TRBD1 as a possible D gene (6 bases). This CDR3 is 13 amino acids long. Looked up from germline, CDR1 is SGHTA and CDR2 is FQGTGA. Trimming removed 8 bases from V and 0 bases from J, with 7 bases in between. CDR3 sequence: CASGTPNTGELFF. DNA for the CDR3: TGTGCCAGCGGGACACCGAACACCGGGGAGCTGTTTTTT.

The chain combines TRBV18 with TRBJ2-2, with TRBD2 matching 11 bases. V shed 1 base, J shed 4 bases, and the junction held 5 bases outside the gene matches. Germline-derived CDR1 and CDR2 are KGHSH and LQKENI. This CDR3 spans 17 amino acids. This CDR3 reads CASSPRSGRAVTGELFF. CDR3 in DNA: TGTGCCAGCTCACCACGTAGCGGGAGGGCGGTCACCGGGGAGCTGTTTTTT.

This clone has only one observation. The chain recombines TRBV18 with TRBJ2-7; no reliable D call. In germline, CDR1 is KGHSH, CDR2 LQKENI. The CDR3 is 16 residues long. V lost 2 bases, J lost 1 base, and 15 bases lay in between. CDR3 amino acids: CASSPVLGSGSYEQYF. The CDR3 coding sequence is TGTGCCAGCTCACCAGTCTTGGGCTCAGGATCCTACGAGCAGTACTTC.

V usage is TRBV7-6 and J usage is TRBJ1-5; a weak D match, TRBD1 (6 bases). Trimming cost V 5 bases and J 4 bases, with 9 bases left between them. Germline V gene lookup returns CDR1 SGHVS and CDR2 FNYEAQ. This CDR3 has 13 residues. CDR3 region: CASSTQGNQPQHF. The CDR3 bases are TGTGCCAGCAGCACACAGGGTAATCAGCCCCAGCATTTT.

This clone showed up just once. J is TRBJ2-7 and V is TRBV11-2; TRBD1 might be the D (5 bases). The germline gives CDR1 SGHAT, CDR2 FQNNGV. The CDR3 is made up of 14 amino acids. V shed 4 bases and J shed 2 bases, with 12 bases lying between them. The CDR3 protein is CASSSTGFTYEQYF. The CDR3 bases are TGTGCCAGCAGCTCCACAGGATTCACCTACGAGCAGTACTTC.

This rearrangement joins TRBV7-6 to TRBJ1-1; 8 bases are a match to TRBD1. Germline V gene data show CDR1 as SGHVS and CDR2 as FNYEAQ. This CDR3 is built from 16 residues. The V gene end was trimmed by 6 bases and the J gene end by 2 bases; junction bases not matched to a gene: 11. The CDR3, as DNA: TGTGCCAGCAGACCTGAGACAGGGGAAATTAACACTGAAGCTTTCTTT. Its translation: CASRPETGEINTEAFF.

The rearrangement uses TRBV4-1 and TRBJ2-1, with 11 bases that match TRBD2. V was pared by 1 base and J by 10 bases, with 9 bases of the junction left unmatched. Germline V gene sequence: CDR1 MGHRA, CDR2 YSYEKL. The CDR3 sequence is 16 residues long. This CDR3 reads CASSQVGTSGEPEQFF. The CDR3 DNA sequence: TGCGCCAGCAGCCAAGTCGGGACTAGCGGCGAACCAGAGCAGTTCTTC.

V is TRBV28 and J is TRBJ1-2, with a possible D match to TRBD1 (5 bases). The length of the CDR3 is 13 residues. Trimming pared 5 bases from V and 8 bases from J, leaving 15 bases between. Germline V CDR1 and CDR2: MDHEN, SYDVKM. The DNA for the CDR3 is TGTGCCAGCAGTGTGACAGCGGAGGGGGGCTACACCTTC. Protein product: CASSVTAEGGYTF.

V gene TRBV5-1 combines with J gene TRBJ2-2; D remains unclear. This CDR3 is 14 amino acids long. CDR1 and CDR2 (germline): SGHRS, YFSETQ. V lost 0 bases, J lost 5 bases, and 8 bases lay in between. As DNA, the CDR3 is TGCGCCAGCAGCTTGGACAACCCTACCGGGGAGCTGTTTTTT. Encoded protein: CASSLDNPTGELFF. Full variable domain (rest looked up from reference TRBV5-1 and TRBJ2-2): KAGVTQTPRYLIKTRGQQVTLSCSPISGHRSVSWYQQTPGQGLQFLFEYFSETQRNKGNFPGRFSGRQFSNSRSEMNVSTLELGDSALYLCASSLDNPTGELFFGEGSRLTVL.

CDR3 region: CASSLSGLYQETQYF. DNA of the CDR3: TGTGCCAGCAGCTTGTCGGGATTGTACCAAGAGACCCAGTACTTC. The chain is built from TRBV7-9 and TRBJ2-5; tentatively, D is TRBD2 (5 bases). CDR1 and CDR2 (germline): SEHNR, FQNEAQ (reference sequence). V was pared by 3 bases and J by 0 bases, with 11 bases between. The CDR3 sequence is 15 residues long.

V gene TRBV5-6 combines with J gene TRBJ2-3, with 8 bases lining up with TRBD2. Trimming took 2 bases from V and 2 from J; bases not matched to a gene: 4. Germline loops: CDR1 SGHDT, CDR2 YYEEEE. The CDR3 extends over 15 amino acids. The CDR3 loop reads CASSLPAGDTDTQYF. CDR3 sequence (DNA): TGTGCCAGCAGCTTACCAGCGGGAGACACAGATACGCAGTATTTT.

V is TRBV25-1 and J is TRBJ1-6, with D perhaps matching TRBD1 (6 bases). This CDR3 is built from 14 residues. Trimming took 1 base from V and 10 from J, leaving 11 bases between them. Germline V CDR1 and CDR2: MGHDK, SYGVNS. CDR3 region: CASSESRGRSPLHF. In DNA, the CDR3 is TGTGCCAGCAGTGAATCCAGGGGAAGGTCACCCCTCCACTTT.

The chain employs TRBV27 and TRBJ1-5; D gene unclear. This CDR3 comprises 16 residues. V was cut by 5 bases and J by 1 base, with 15 bases left in between. Germline V gene data show CDR1 as MNHEY and CDR2 as SMNVEV (reference sequence). The chain's CDR3 is CASSIGAPGSNQPQHF. For the CDR3, the DNA is TGTGCCAGCAGTATTGGAGCTCCGGGGAGCAATCAGCCCCAGCATTTT.